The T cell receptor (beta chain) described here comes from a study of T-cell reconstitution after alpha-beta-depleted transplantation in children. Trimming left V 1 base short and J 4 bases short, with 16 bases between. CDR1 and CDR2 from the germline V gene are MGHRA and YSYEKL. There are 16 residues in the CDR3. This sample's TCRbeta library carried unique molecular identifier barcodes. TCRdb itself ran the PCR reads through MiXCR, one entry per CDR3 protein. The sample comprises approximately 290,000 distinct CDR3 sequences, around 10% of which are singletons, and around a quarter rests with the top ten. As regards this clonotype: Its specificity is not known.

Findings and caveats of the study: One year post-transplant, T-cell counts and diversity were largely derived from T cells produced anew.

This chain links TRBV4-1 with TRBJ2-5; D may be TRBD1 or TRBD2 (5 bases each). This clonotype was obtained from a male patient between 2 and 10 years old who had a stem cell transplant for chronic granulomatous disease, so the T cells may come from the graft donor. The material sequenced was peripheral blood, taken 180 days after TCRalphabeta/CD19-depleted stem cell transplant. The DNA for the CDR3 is TGCGCCAGCAGCCAAGTGGAGAAAAGGGGACGAGAGACCCAGTACTTC. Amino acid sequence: CASSQVEKRGRETQYF.